These 25 T cell receptor beta chains share one sample of origin, sequenced in a study of somatic mutations in cytotoxic T cells in rheumatoid arthritis. Assay used: immunoSEQ multiplex PCR; TCRdb lists only in-frame clones, some missing. This table holds under 12,000 clones, roughly four fifths found once. Material: CD8+ T cells sorted from blood. These receptor sequences come from a woman aged 60 to 75 with rheumatoid arthritis.

The genes are TRBV5-4 and TRBJ2-1; 8 nucleotides agree with TRBD1. V trimming: 4 bases; J trimming: 3 bases; junction bases outside the gene matches: 3. Germline loops: CDR1 SGHNT, CDR2 YYREEE (reference sequence). CDR3 length: 14 amino acids. The CDR3 sequence is CASSMGQDYNEQFF. The CDR3 DNA sequence: TGTGCCAGCAGCATGGGACAGGACTACAATGAGCAGTTCTTC.

The chain couples TRBV4-1 to TRBJ2-1, with 11 bases that match TRBD2. Germline trimming cut 1 base from V and 2 bases from J; bases unmatched to any gene: 7. Germline-derived CDR1 and CDR2 are MGHRA and YSYEKL. The CDR3 length is 18 residues. The CDR3, as DNA: TGCGCCAGCAGCCAAGGGGGGGGACTAGCGGTAGCCTACAATGAGCAGTTCTTC. As protein: CASSQGGGLAVAYNEQFF.

This chain links TRBV30 with TRBJ2-3; D remains ambiguous. The CDR3 loop spans 12 amino acids. With 2 bases removed from V and 2 bases from J, the gap between germline ends came to 5 bases. Germline-derived CDR1 and CDR2 are GTSNPN and SVGIG (reference sequence). The CDR3 reads CAWSQITDTQYF. The CDR3 DNA is TGTGCCTGGAGTCAGATCACAGATACGCAGTATTTT.

The J gene is TRBJ2-2, the V gene TRBV5-6; D possibly corresponds to TRBD2 (6 bases). V was shortened by 1 base and J by 7 bases, with 11 bases between the two germline ends. Per germline, CDR1 SGHDT and CDR2 YYEEEE. CDR3 length: 14 residues. The CDR3 region is CASSLSMGGGELFF. The CDR3, as DNA: TGTGCCAGCAGCTTGTCTATGGGGGGCGGGGAGCTGTTTTTT.

The chain carries TRBV29-1 and TRBJ2-1, with 10 bases identical to TRBD1. The CDR3 has 18 residues. V was clipped by 6 bases and J by 4 bases; unmatched bases: 18. CDR1 SQVTM and CDR2 ANQGSEA come from the germline V gene. This chain's CDR3 is CSVAGTGVLSGGYNEQFF. The CDR3 DNA follows: TGCAGCGTCGCCGGGACAGGGGTCCTTTCGGGGGGTTACAATGAGCAGTTCTTC.

V and J are TRBV29-1 and TRBJ2-3; TRBD2 agrees at 7 bases. V lost 3 bases to trimming and J lost 4 bases; unmatched junction nucleotides: 10. Germline V gene data show CDR1 as SQVTM and CDR2 as ANQGSEA. The length of the CDR3 is 15 residues. The CDR3 protein is CSVEYGREYADTQYF. The CDR3 DNA follows: TGCAGCGTTGAGTATGGGCGGGAGTATGCAGATACGCAGTATTTT.

This clone was recorded only once. The chain combines TRBV10-1 with TRBJ1-5; possible D gene TRBD1, 5 bases. Trimming removed 3 bases from V and 4 bases from J, with 7 bases in between. From germline, CDR1 is WNHNN and CDR2 SYGVQD (reference sequence). This CDR3 is built from 13 residues. CDR3 DNA: TGCGCCAGCAGTGAACAGGAAAATCAGCCCCAGCATTTT. This codes for CASSEQENQPQHF.

This clone occurred a few times. The chain is built from TRBV27 and TRBJ2-2; maybe TRBD2 (5 bases). Germline V gives CDR1 MNHEY, CDR2 SMNVEV (reference sequence). V was trimmed by 1 base and J by 3 bases, leaving 6 bases between them. The CDR3 is 14 amino acids. For the CDR3, the DNA is TGTGCCAGCAGTTTATTGCGGGACACCGGGGAGCTGTTTTTT. It translates to CASSLLRDTGELFF.

V is TRBV27 and J is TRBJ2-1; TRBD1 matches at 9 bases. The junction had 12 bases not matched to a gene; V was cut back by 5 bases and J by 10 bases. The CDR3 runs 15 residues. From germline, CDR1 is MNHEY and CDR2 SMNVEV (reference sequence). DNA for the CDR3: TGTGCCAGCAGTGGCCCGGGACAGGGTAAAGGGGAGCAGTTCTTC. Protein: CASSGPGQGKGEQFF.

V is TRBV6-4 and J is TRBJ2-2; weak D call: TRBD2 (6 bases). V was cut by 5 bases and J by 1 base, with 11 bases left in between. The CDR3 has 15 residues. The germline V gene encodes CDR1 MRHNA and CDR2 SNTAGT. The CDR3 loop is CASSPGDLNTGELFF. CDR3 bases: TGTGCCAGCAGTCCGGGGGACCTGAACACCGGGGAGCTGTTTTTT.

The CDR3: CATSRVQAYGYTF. CDR3 DNA: TGTGCCACCAGCAGAGTGCAGGCGTATGGCTACACCTTC. The V call is TRBV15, the J call TRBJ1-2; D uncertain. Germline V gene data show CDR1 as LNHNV and CDR2 as YYDKDF (reference sequence). The CDR3 sequence is 13 residues long. Trimming stripped 1 base from V and 5 bases from J, with 8 bases between.

The V and J genes are TRBV5-1 and TRBJ2-1; 9 bases are a match to TRBD2. This CDR3 has 14 residues. CDR1 is SGHRS and CDR2 is YFSETQ in the germline V gene. The J segment lost 7 bases and the V segment lost 0 bases, leaving 2 bases of the junction unmatched. The CDR3 sequence: CASSLAREGNEQFF. Here the CDR3 DNA reads TGCGCCAGCAGCTTGGCGCGGGAGGGTAATGAGCAGTTCTTC.

The rearrangement joins TRBV7-9 to TRBJ2-7, with a tentative D call TRBD2 (7 bases). Trimming pared 1 base from V and 4 bases from J, leaving 14 bases between. The germline V gene encodes CDR1 SEHNR and CDR2 FQNEAQ (reference sequence). The CDR3 is 15 amino acids. The CDR3 bases are TGTGCCAGCAGCTTAGTGGGGGGGCTACCTTACGAGCAGTACTTC. Its protein is CASSLVGGLPYEQYF.

V is TRBV7-8 and J is TRBJ2-1; the match to TRBD1 covers 7 bases. The CDR3 has 17 amino acids. The trim removed 0 bases at V and 8 bases at J, leaving 13 bases unmatched. From germline, CDR1 is SGHVS and CDR2 FQNEAQ. The CDR3 here is CASSLAEQTGSVDEQFF. DNA for the CDR3: TGTGCCAGCAGCTTAGCTGAGCAGACAGGGAGCGTAGATGAGCAGTTCTTC.

The chain couples TRBV28 to TRBJ1-1; D is ambiguous. Germline V gene sequence: CDR1 MDHEN, CDR2 SYDVKM. Trimming pared 3 bases from V and 0 bases from J, leaving 8 bases between. The CDR3 spans 14 residues. In DNA form, the CDR3 reads TGTGCCAGCAGTTTCCGACACATGAACACTGAAGCTTTCTTT. It codes for CASSFRHMNTEAFF.

About this clone itself: One end of the junction varies from germline; a read error may be responsible. V is TRBV7-7 and J is TRBJ2-1; TRBD2 matches at 9 bases. This CDR3 spans 14 amino acids. In germline, CDR1 is SSHAT, CDR2 FNYEAQ (reference sequence). DNA for the CDR3: TGTGCTAGCAGCACCAGCGGGAGGCCCAATGAGCAGTTCTTC. It translates to CASSTSGRPNEQFF.

The chain combines TRBV23-1 with TRBJ2-2, with TRBD1 matching over 9 bases. TRBV23-1 counts as an open reading frame of uncertain function. J lost 5 bases, V lost 5 bases, and 9 bases had no gene match. The length of the CDR3 is 16 residues. This chain's CDR3 is CASSFDPGTGTGELFF. The CDR3 coding sequence is TGCGCCAGCAGTTTTGACCCCGGGACAGGGACCGGGGAGCTGTTTTTT.

This clone occurred once. J is TRBJ1-5 and V is TRBV19; D gene uncertain. The V end was cut by 6 bases, the J end by 0 bases, with 3 bases between. CDR3 size: 12 residues. Germline-derived CDR1 and CDR2 are LNHDA and SQIVND (reference sequence). As DNA, the CDR3 is TGTGCCAGTAGCTTTAGCAATCAGCCCCAGCATTTT. The encoded protein is CASSFSNQPQHF.

This chain uses TRBV18 with TRBJ2-7, with a tentative D call TRBD1 (6 bases). Germline V gene sequence: CDR1 KGHSH, CDR2 LQKENI. This CDR3 region has 14 residues. V was clipped by 2 bases and J by 5 bases, with 13 bases between them. CDR3 sequence: CASSPSQGFDEQYF. The CDR3 nucleotides are TGTGCCAGCTCACCAAGCCAGGGGTTCGACGAGCAGTACTTC.

DNA for the CDR3: TGTGCCAGCACCCACGGGACAGGGAATTCACCCCTCCACTTT. Protein: CASTHGTGNSPLHF. V is TRBV7-6 and J is TRBJ1-6; 9 nucleotides agree with TRBD1. V shed 7 bases, J shed 7 bases, and the junction held 5 bases outside the gene matches. There are 14 residues in the CDR3. The germline V gene encodes CDR1 SGHVS and CDR2 FNYEAQ.

The chain joins TRBV6-4 to TRBJ2-1; possible D gene TRBD1, 6 bases. CDR3 length: 15 amino acids. V dropped 2 bases and J dropped 10 bases, with 18 bases sitting between them. Germline CDR1 is MRHNA and CDR2 is SNTAGT. The CDR3 spells CASSDLPGQGREQFF. CDR3 nucleotide sequence: TGTGCCAGCAGTGACCTACCGGGACAAGGTAGGGAGCAGTTCTTC.

The rearrangement links TRBV4-1 to TRBJ2-3, with a possible D match to TRBD2 (6 bases). The V end was cut by 0 bases, the J end by 2 bases, with 15 bases between. This CDR3 has 17 residues. The germline V gene encodes CDR1 MGHRA and CDR2 YSYEKL. The CDR3 region is CASSQEATGVPTDTQYF. In nucleotides, the CDR3 is TGCGCCAGCAGCCAAGAGGCCACGGGAGTCCCCACAGATACGCAGTATTTT.

The J gene is TRBJ1-5, the V gene TRBV2; weak D call: TRBD1 (6 bases). This CDR3 is built from 15 residues. The germline gives CDR1 SNHLY, CDR2 FYNNEI. The V end was cut by 1 base, the J end by 7 bases, with 14 bases between. CDR3 protein: CASSEVMGARQPQHF. The CDR3 DNA reads as TGTGCCAGCAGTGAAGTTATGGGGGCAAGGCAGCCCCAGCATTTT. The whole variable domain, filled in from reference TRBV2 and TRBJ1-5, reads EPEVTQTPSHQVTQMGQEVILRCVPISNHLYFYWYRQILGQKVEFLVSFYNNEISEKSEIFDDQFSVERPDGSNFTLKIRSTKLEDSAMYFCASSEVMGARQPQHFGDGTRLSIL.

This clone was recorded a few times. The chain is built from TRBV6-5 and TRBJ1-5; D may be TRBD1 (5 bases). V dropped 6 bases and J dropped 3 bases, with 9 bases sitting between them. The CDR3 has 13 amino acids. CDR1 is MNHEY, CDR2 SVGAGI, per germline. DNA of the CDR3: TGTGCCAGCAGGAAGGGGAACAATCAGCCCCAGCATTTT. Translating it yields CASRKGNNQPQHF.

V and J are TRBV11-2 and TRBJ1-2; TRBD1 might be the D (6 bases). V was cut by 7 bases and J by 4 bases, with 13 bases left in between. The CDR3 totals 13 residues. The V gene's germline CDR1 is SGHAT and CDR2 FQNNGV. The CDR3 nucleotides are TGTGCCAGCAACCTACAGGGCGGCTATGGCTACACCTTC. Translation gives CASNLQGGYGYTF.